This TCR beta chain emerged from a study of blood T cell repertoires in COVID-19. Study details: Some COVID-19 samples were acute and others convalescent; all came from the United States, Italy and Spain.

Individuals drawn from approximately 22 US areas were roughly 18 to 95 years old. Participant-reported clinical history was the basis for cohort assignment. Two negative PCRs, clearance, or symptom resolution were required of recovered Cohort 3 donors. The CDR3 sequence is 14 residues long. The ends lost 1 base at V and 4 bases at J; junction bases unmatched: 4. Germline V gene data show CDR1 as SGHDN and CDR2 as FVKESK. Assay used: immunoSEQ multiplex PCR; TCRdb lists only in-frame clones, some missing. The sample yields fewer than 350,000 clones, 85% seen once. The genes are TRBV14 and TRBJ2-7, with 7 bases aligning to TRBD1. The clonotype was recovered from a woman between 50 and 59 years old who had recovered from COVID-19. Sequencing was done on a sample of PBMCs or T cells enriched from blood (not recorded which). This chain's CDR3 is CASSQGQGVYEQYF. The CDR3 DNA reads TGTGCCAGCAGCCAAGGACAGGGAGTGTACGAGCAGTACTTC.